These 11 T cell receptor beta chains originate from one sample sequenced in a study of blood T cell repertoires in COVID-19 (dated by TCRdb to about 2020). The library was prepared using the immunoSEQ multiplex PCR assay. TCRdb retrieved this table from immuneACCESS and kept in-frame rearrangements only. Not all clones are present; in checked studies, unresolved V genes account for under half, and no reason is known for the remainder. This sample lists nearly 60,000 clones; about 84% were detected once. 4% to 5.5% of the sample is taken by the ten largest. Input material: peripheral blood. The receptors come from a man between 40 and 49 years old with active COVID-19.

This chain joins TRBV4-2 and TRBJ2-1; 9 bases are shared with TRBD2. V gave up 4 bases and J gave up 0 bases; unmatched junction bases: 10. CDR3 length: 18 residues. Germline V lookup: CDR1 LGHNA, CDR2 YNFKEQ. CDR3 bases: TGTGCCAGCAGCCTCAGAGGTAGCGGGAGCCCCTCCTACAATGAGCAGTTCTTC. This codes for CASSLRGSGSPSYNEQFF.

The chain uses TRBV28 and TRBJ2-3; a weak D match, TRBD2 (6 bases). Germline-derived CDR1 and CDR2 are MDHEN and SYDVKM. With 3 bases removed from V and 7 bases from J, the gap between germline ends came to 20 bases. CDR3 length: 16 amino acids. The CDR3 protein is CASSFRVRGGDNTQYF. CDR3 nucleotides: TGTGCCAGCAGTTTCCGGGTAAGGGGAGGCGATAATACGCAGTATTTT.

CDR3 amino acids: CASTLGGAGNTIYF. CDR3 nucleotide sequence: TGTGCCAGCACCCTAGGGGGGGCCGGAAACACCATATATTTT. The chain carries TRBV3-1 (or the pseudogene TRBV3-2) and TRBJ1-3, with D tentatively TRBD1 (6 bases). The CDR3 contains 14 residues. V dropped 7 bases and J dropped 4 bases, with 14 bases sitting between them. Germline V gene sequence: CDR1 LGHDT, CDR2 YNNKEL (reference sequence).

This chain uses TRBV15 with TRBJ2-5; maybe TRBD2 (5 bases). Between the trimmed V and J ends, which lost 0 bases and 1 base, there was a span of 12 bases. CDR3 length: 16 amino acids. Germline loops: CDR1 LNHNV, CDR2 YYDKDF (reference sequence). DNA for the CDR3: TGTGCCACCAGCAGAGATGCGGGCCTGGGCCAAGAGACCCAGTACTTC. Translated: CATSRDAGLGQETQYF.

J is TRBJ2-7 and V is TRBV28; 12 nucleotides match TRBD2. The germline V gene encodes CDR1 MDHEN and CDR2 SYDVKM. The CDR3 totals 17 residues. V was clipped by 1 base and J by 7 bases; unmatched bases: 11. The CDR3 DNA follows: TGTGCCAGCAGTTTATTATCCTCTAGCGGGAGGGAGGGGGAGCAGTACTTC. Encoded protein: CASSLLSSSGREGEQYF.

CDR3 loop: CATSARGGNTGELFF. Written as DNA, the CDR3 is TGTGCCACCAGTGCCAGAGGGGGCAACACCGGGGAGCTGTTTTTT. V usage is TRBV24-1 and J usage is TRBJ2-2; 7 bases align to TRBD1. The CDR3 extends over 15 amino acids. CDR1 KGHDR and CDR2 SFDVKD come from the germline V gene. J gave up 2 bases and V 5 bases, and 4 bases lay outside the gene matches.

V gene TRBV25-1 combines with J gene TRBJ1-4; 8 bases map to TRBD1. The CDR3 is made up of 16 amino acids. CDR1 MGHDK and CDR2 SYGVNS come from the germline V gene. V dropped 4 bases and J dropped 6; count of bases not matched to a gene: 10. CDR3 loop: CASSANRDRLYEKLFF. CDR3 sequence (DNA): TGTGCCAGCAGTGCGAACCGGGACAGGCTGTATGAAAAACTGTTTTTT.

V is TRBV27 and J is TRBJ1-5; no definite D call. This CDR3 region has 12 residues. Germline CDR1 is MNHEY and CDR2 is SMNVEV (reference sequence). V was pared by 4 bases and J by 4 bases, with 5 bases between. CDR3 nucleotide sequence: TGTGCCAGCAGTTCGGGGAATCAGCCCCAGCATTTT. Amino acid sequence: CASSSGNQPQHF.

The chain has TRBV7-3 and TRBJ2-1, with 13 nucleotides matching TRBD2. Germline values: CDR1 SGHTA, CDR2 FQGTGA. The CDR3 loop spans 16 amino acids. The trim removed 0 bases at V and 7 bases at J, leaving 3 bases unmatched. In DNA form, the CDR3 reads TGTGCCAGCAGCTTAACGGGGACTAGCGGGGTAAATGAGCAGTTCTTC. This gives the protein CASSLTGTSGVNEQFF.

This clone was detected a few times. The rearrangement uses TRBV18 and TRBJ2-3; D is unresolved. CDR1 and CDR2 from the germline V gene are KGHSH and LQKENI. The CDR3 spans 16 residues. Deletions cut 1 base from V and 0 bases from J, with 11 bases between. CDR3 sequence (DNA): TGTGCCAGCTCACCACTGAGGAGCCTGAGCACAGATACGCAGTATTTT. It is translated as CASSPLRSLSTDTQYF. The entire variable domain, with the rest obtained from reference TRBV18 and TRBJ2-3, is as follows: NAGVMQNPRHLVRRRGQEARLRCSPMKGHSHVYWYRQLPEEGLKFMVYLQKENIIDESGMPKERFSAEFPKEGPSILRIQQVVRGDSAAYFCASSPLRSLSTDTQYFGPGTRLTVL.

The table lists this clone with a count of one. The chain combines TRBV3-1 (or the pseudogene TRBV3-2) with TRBJ1-3; D is perhaps TRBD1 (5 bases). The CDR3 runs to 14 residues. Germline assignment: CDR1 LGHDT and CDR2 YNNKEL (reference sequence). The V end was cut by 4 bases, the J end by 6 bases, with 13 bases between. The CDR3 protein is CASSPAQGANTIYF. CDR3 DNA sequence: TGTGCCAGCAGCCCGGCGCAGGGTGCAAACACCATATATTTT.